The rows below give T cell receptor beta chains drawn from one sample of a study of response to subunit inactivated influenza vaccine. Each CDR3 protein gets one entry after TCRdb re-called the RT-PCR reads with MiXCR. This sample yields 650,000 to 850,000 distinct CDR3 sequences, of which 14% are seen a single time; roughly 6.4% belongs to the top ten. The starting material was PBMCs from blood, obtained about 14 days before vaccination. The source of these receptors is a man aged 50-59 years who received an inactivated influenza vaccine. Both conserved end residues are part of each CDR3. Fields, in order: CDR3 protein, CDR3 DNA, J gene, V gene, clone size, D gene, CDR3 length. A D gene is named only where the DNA matches it firmly. Size tells how often a clone was seen (once, few, many) or the class of an expanded clone, and some rows leave it out.

CASTDGPGALSDTQYF	TGCGCCAGCACCGACGGACCAGGGGCTCTTTCAGATACGCAGTATTTT	TRBJ2-3	TRBV10-2	few	-	16
CSARSSTVYNEQFF	TGCAGTGCTAGATCCTCGACAGTCTACAATGAGCAGTTCTTC	TRBJ2-1	TRBV20-1	few	-	14
CASSLRKRGLDEQYF	TGTGCCAGCAGCTTACGAAAACGGGGGTTGGACGAGCAGTACTTC	TRBJ2-7	TRBV7-2	many	-	15
CASSLQGAGTEAFF	TGTGCCAGCAGTTTGCAGGGGGCAGGTACTGAAGCTTTCTTT	TRBJ1-1	TRBV12-3/TRBV12-4	few	TRBD1	14
CASSLWTGPGETQYF	TGTGCCAGCAGCTTGTGGACAGGGCCGGGGGAGACCCAGTACTTC	TRBJ2-5	TRBV11-2	few	TRBD1	15
CASSLAGTSGGFTDTQYF	TGTGCCAGCAGCTTAGCCGGGACTAGCGGGGGGTTTACAGATACGCAGTATTTT	TRBJ2-3	TRBV7-2	few	TRBD2	18
CSAPPGQGRGETQYF	TGCAGTGCCCCACCGGGACAGGGAAGAGGAGAGACCCAGTACTTC	TRBJ2-5	TRBV20-1	few	TRBD1	15
CASSLASAGTNEKLFF	TGTGCCAGCAGCTTAGCGTCGGCAGGGACTAATGAAAAACTGTTTTTT	TRBJ1-4	TRBV7-2	few	-	16
CASSSESGTDKSYEQYF	TGTGCCAGCAGCTCCGAGTCTGGGACGGACAAATCCTACGAGCAGTACTTC	TRBJ2-7	TRBV3-1	once	-	17
CASRGVGREPGELFF	TGTGCCAGCAGAGGGGTCGGCAGGGAGCCCGGGGAGCTGTTTTTT	TRBJ2-2	TRBV14	-	-	15
CASSLGQTKGCTF	TGCGCCAGCAGCTTGGGGCAGACCAAGGGTTGCACCTTC	TRBJ1-2	TRBV5-1	many	-	13
CASSLLQLGRGYTF	TGTGCCAGCAGTTTACTACAACTGGGGCGAGGCTACACCTTC	TRBJ1-2	TRBV6-2/TRBV6-3	-	-	14
CSVGHGNGNQPQHF	TGCAGCGTGGGACATGGGAATGGCAATCAGCCCCAGCATTTT	TRBJ1-5	TRBV29-1	-	-	14
CSVGPPGNTGELFF	TGCAGCGTTGGGCCCCCTGGGAACACCGGGGAGCTGTTTTTT	TRBJ2-2	TRBV29-1	few	-	14
CAISETLQETQYF	TGTGCCATCAGTGAAACACTTCAAGAGACCCAGTACTTC	TRBJ2-5	TRBV10-3	-	-	13
CASSGTDRNQPQHF	TGTGCCAGCAGTGGGACAGACCGCAATCAGCCCCAGCATTTT	TRBJ1-5	TRBV12-3/TRBV12-4	many	TRBD1	14
CSARWGPGAKNIQYF	TGCAGTGCTAGGTGGGGCCCTGGGGCCAAAAACATTCAGTACTTC	TRBJ2-4	TRBV20-1	many	-	15
CASSLAGQGSTDTQYF	TGTGCCAGCAGTTTAGCCGGACAGGGCAGCACAGATACGCAGTATTTT	TRBJ2-3	TRBV28	-	TRBD1	16
CASRDQENYGYTF	TGCGCCAGCAGGGATCAGGAGAACTATGGCTACACCTTC	TRBJ1-2	TRBV5-1	many	-	13
CASTEGGLSSYNEQFF	TGTGCCAGCACCGAAGGGGGACTTAGCTCCTACAATGAGCAGTTCTTC	TRBJ2-1	TRBV9	-	-	16
CSASTGQGRNSPLHF	TGCAGTGCTAGTACGGGACAGGGGCGAAATTCACCCCTCCACTTT	TRBJ1-6	TRBV20-1	few	TRBD1	15
CASPQGANTGELFF	TGTGCCAGCCCACAGGGGGCGAACACCGGGGAGCTGTTTTTT	TRBJ2-2	TRBV2	-	TRBD1	14
CASSPRVWRQSRAWDYGYTF	TGTGCCAGCAGCCCACGGGTCTGGCGACAGTCTAGAGCCTGGGACTATGGCTACACCTTC	TRBJ1-2	TRBV7-8	-	-	20
CSASVGSPNSPLHF	TGCAGTGCTAGCGTGGGGAGCCCTAATTCACCCCTCCACTTT	TRBJ1-6	TRBV20-1	many	-	14
CASRQRSGTDTQYF	TGTGCCAGCAGACAGCGGTCAGGCACAGATACGCAGTATTTT	TRBJ2-3	TRBV12-3/TRBV12-4	-	-	14
CASSDPTSGYYEQYF	TGTGCCAGCAGCGACCCGACTAGCGGGTACTACGAGCAGTACTTC	TRBJ2-7	TRBV28	-	TRBD2	15
CASSSGTGGYYEQYF	TGTGCCAGCAGTTCTGGGACAGGGGGCTACTACGAGCAGTACTTC	TRBJ2-7	TRBV12-3/TRBV12-4	-	TRBD1	15
CASSFGTVNNEQFF	TGTGCCAGCAGCTTTGGGACTGTAAACAATGAGCAGTTCTTC	TRBJ2-1	TRBV5-6	-	-	14
CASSLVLAIPNEQFF	TGTGCCAGCAGCTTAGTACTAGCGATCCCGAATGAGCAGTTCTTC	TRBJ2-1	TRBV7-9	-	TRBD2	15
CASSFLLASDTQYF	TGTGCCAGCAGCTTTCTACTAGCGTCAGATACGCAGTATTTT	TRBJ2-3	TRBV7-2	few	TRBD2	14
CASSKLSYEQYF	TGTGCCAGCAGCAAACTCTCCTACGAGCAGTACTTC	TRBJ2-7	TRBV3-1	many	-	12
CASSPLRPLSGANVLTF	TGTGCCAGCAGTCCGCTGCGGCCCCTCTCTGGGGCCAACGTCCTGACTTTC	TRBJ2-6	TRBV28	-	-	17
CSARDSADPRETQYF	TGCAGTGCTAGAGATTCGGCGGATCCGAGAGAGACCCAGTACTTC	TRBJ2-5	TRBV20-1	few	-	15
CAISTSGGRKETQYF	TGTGCCATCAGCACTAGCGGGGGCCGAAAAGAGACCCAGTACTTC	TRBJ2-5	TRBV10-3	-	TRBD2	15
CASSQDPTIPAPYYEQYF	TGTGCCAGCAGCCAAGACCCGACCATTCCAGCGCCATACTACGAGCAGTACTTC	TRBJ2-7	TRBV4-2	many	-	18
CAISESGLAGTTSYEQYF	TGTGCCATCAGTGAGTCAGGACTAGCGGGAACCACCTCCTACGAGCAGTACTTC	TRBJ2-7	TRBV10-3	-	TRBD2	18
CASSSLSTGAHEQYF	TGTGCCAGCAGCTCCCTCTCGACAGGGGCCCACGAGCAGTACTTC	TRBJ2-7	TRBV7-9	few	TRBD1	15
CASSQWTGADEQYF	TGTGCCAGCAGCCAGTGGACAGGGGCCGACGAGCAGTACTTC	TRBJ2-7	TRBV3-1	few	TRBD1	14
CASSWRTSKGTEAFF	TGTGCCAGCAGTTGGAGAACCTCGAAGGGCACTGAAGCTTTCTTT	TRBJ1-1	TRBV6-2/TRBV6-3	few	-	15
CASRPFSGGPLGETQYF	TGTGCCAGCAGGCCCTTTAGCGGGGGGCCGTTAGGGGAGACCCAGTACTTC	TRBJ2-5	TRBV6-2/TRBV6-3	-	TRBD2	17
CASSQTGTGTEEQYF	TGTGCCAGCAGCCAGACCGGGACGGGGACGGAGGAGCAGTACTTC	TRBJ2-7	TRBV4-2	few	-	15
CASSRAGVQPQHF	TGTGCCAGCAGTCGAGCAGGGGTCCAGCCCCAGCATTTT	TRBJ1-5	TRBV12-3/TRBV12-4	-	-	13
CASSPQDTSNSPLHF	TGTGCCAGCAGCCCGCAGGACACGTCTAATTCACCCCTCCACTTT	TRBJ1-6	TRBV9	-	-	15
CASSSGFQETQYF	TGCGCCAGCAGCTCCGGGTTTCAAGAGACCCAGTACTTC	TRBJ2-5	TRBV5-1	many	-	13
CSVVDWGSGPDTQYF	TGCAGCGTTGTCGATTGGGGATCGGGACCAGATACGCAGTATTTT	TRBJ2-3	TRBV29-1	many	-	15
CASSEGLGGYNEQFF	TGTGCCAGCAGTGAGGGACTAGGCGGATACAATGAGCAGTTCTTC	TRBJ2-1	TRBV2	few	TRBD2	15
CASSPQPMNTEAFF	TGTGCCAGCTCTCCCCAACCGATGAACACTGAAGCTTTCTTT	TRBJ1-1	TRBV18	few	-	14
CASSWTGTGGAGAGNTIYF	TGTGCCAGCAGCTGGACCGGGACAGGGGGCGCGGGAGCTGGAAACACCATATATTTT	TRBJ1-3	TRBV5-4	many	TRBD1	19
CSVTNRGFQEKLFF	TGCAGCGTCACCAACAGGGGTTTTCAAGAAAAACTGTTTTTT	TRBJ1-4	TRBV29-1	few	TRBD1	14
CASSYIGGHSNQPQHF	TGTGCCAGCAGTTACATCGGGGGCCACAGCAATCAGCCCCAGCATTTT	TRBJ1-5	TRBV6-2/TRBV6-3	few	-	16
CASIFSDGSQAFF	TGTGCCAGCATATTCTCGGACGGCTCCCAAGCTTTCTTT	TRBJ1-1	TRBV25-1	few	-	13
CASSPGASGVYNEQFF	TGTGCCAGCTCACCAGGCGCTAGCGGGGTGTACAATGAGCAGTTCTTC	TRBJ2-1	TRBV18	-	TRBD2	16
CSVGGTDPNQPQHF	TGCAGCGTAGGAGGGACAGATCCCAATCAGCCCCAGCATTTT	TRBJ1-5	TRBV29-1	-	TRBD1	14
CAIRERPSTYEQYF	TGTGCCATCAGGGAGAGGCCGAGCACCTACGAGCAGTACTTC	TRBJ2-7	TRBV10-3	-	-	14
CASRPTGFGGYTF	TGTGCCAGCAGGCCTACAGGGTTCGGGGGCTACACCTTC	TRBJ1-2	TRBV6-5	few	-	13
CASSGGTAASLSIQETQYF	TGTGCCAGCAGCGGTGGGACGGCAGCCTCCCTCTCTATTCAAGAGACCCAGTACTTC	TRBJ2-5	TRBV5-6	many	-	19
CASRRTGVGNYGYTF	TGTGCCAGCAGGCGGACAGGGGTGGGGAACTATGGCTACACCTTC	TRBJ1-2	TRBV2	few	TRBD1	15